What follows is one TCR beta chain and its context. Seattle patients were enrolled while actively infected and followed longitudinally. The CDR3 is 14 amino acids. The ends were cut back, 1 base at V and 6 bases at J, with 10 bases in the middle. The V gene's germline CDR1 is SGHTA and CDR2 FQGTGA. These data belong to a study of blood T cell repertoires in COVID-19. About the research overall: Samples of COVID-19 (acute and convalescent) were obtained from the United States, Italy and Spain. From T cells, B-cell-depleted T cells, or PBMCs came the material, which was cDNA or gDNA.

In the source study's methods: Researchers report that nucleated cell counts were estimated from reference gene primer amplification. Sequenced by immunoSEQ multiplex PCR; TCRdb stores in-frame clones only, minus some. D and trimming come from the DNA, and the V and J calls and clone size come from that table. The sample shows about 240,000 clones, roughly 80% of them seen only once. The sequence was collected from a woman of 80 years or more with COVID-19, enrolled during active disease. The chain carries TRBV7-3 and TRBJ2-1; D gene unclear. The sequenced sample consisted of peripheral blood. In DNA form, the CDR3 reads TGTGCCAGCAGCTTAATGGGCGCCAGCAATGAGCAGTTCTTC. Residues: CASSLMGASNEQFF.